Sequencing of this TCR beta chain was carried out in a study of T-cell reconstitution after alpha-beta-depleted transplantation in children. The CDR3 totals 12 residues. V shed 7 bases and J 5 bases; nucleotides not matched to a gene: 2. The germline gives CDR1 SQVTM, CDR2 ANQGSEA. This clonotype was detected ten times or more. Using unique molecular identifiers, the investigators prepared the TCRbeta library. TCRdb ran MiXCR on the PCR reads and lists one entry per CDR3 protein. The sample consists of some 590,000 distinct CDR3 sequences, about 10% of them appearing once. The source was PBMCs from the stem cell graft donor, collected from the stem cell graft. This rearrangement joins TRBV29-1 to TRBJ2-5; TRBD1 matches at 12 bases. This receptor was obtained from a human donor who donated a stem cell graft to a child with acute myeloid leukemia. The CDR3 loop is CSGGQGAETQYF. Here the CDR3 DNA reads TGCAGCGGGGGACAGGGGGCCGAGACCCAGTACTTC.